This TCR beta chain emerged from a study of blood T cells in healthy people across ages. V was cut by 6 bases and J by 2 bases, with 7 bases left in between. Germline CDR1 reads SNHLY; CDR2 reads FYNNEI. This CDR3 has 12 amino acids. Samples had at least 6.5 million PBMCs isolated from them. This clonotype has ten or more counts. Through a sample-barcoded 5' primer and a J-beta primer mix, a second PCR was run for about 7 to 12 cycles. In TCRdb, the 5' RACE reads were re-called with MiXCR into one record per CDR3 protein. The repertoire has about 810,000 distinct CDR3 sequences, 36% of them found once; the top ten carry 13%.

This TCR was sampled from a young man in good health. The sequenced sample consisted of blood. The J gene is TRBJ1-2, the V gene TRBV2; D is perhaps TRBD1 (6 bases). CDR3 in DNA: TGTGCCAGCAGCGGACAGAACTATGGCTACACCTTC. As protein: CASSGQNYGYTF.